These T cell receptor beta chains were read from a single sample in a study of beta chain features in type 1 diabetes. Measured with immunoSEQ multiplex PCR; TCRdb has only the in-frame clones, and not every one. The repertoire consists of 130,000 to 150,000 clones, with less than 9% occurring once and the leading ten covering more than 1.1%. Material: central memory CD4+ T cells from blood. All receptors come from a woman aged 25 to 45 in good health. Each CDR3 is given with its conserved first and last residue. A D gene is named only where the DNA matches it firmly. Size is stated for part of the rows, as once, few or many counts, or as a class when the clone is expanded.

>TRBV27|TRBD1|TRBJ1-2|-
TGTGCCAGCAGTCTCCGGGACAGGGTAGGCTACACCTTC
CASSLRDRVGYTF
>TRBV27|-|TRBJ1-4|-
TGTGCCAGCAGTTTCAGGGCCATAGGCGGTGAAAAACTGTTTTTT
CASSFRAIGGEKLFF
>TRBV5-1|TRBD1|TRBJ1-4|-
TGCGCCAGCAGCTTCGGACAGGGGGGAGAAAAACTGTTTTTT
CASSFGQGGEKLFF
>TRBV18|TRBD1|TRBJ1-1|-
TGTGCCAGCTCATCCCGGGGACAGGCTCGGGCTGAAGCTTTCTTT
CASSSRGQARAEAFF
>TRBV28|-|TRBJ1-2|-
TGTGCCAGCAGCCCTACTTATGGCTACACCTTC
CASSPTYGYTF
>TRBV28|TRBD1|TRBJ1-4|few
TGTGCCAGCAGTTTAGGAGGGACAGGTCACGAAAAACTGTTTTTT
CASSLGGTGHEKLFF
>TRBV7-2|TRBD2|TRBJ2-7|few
TGTGCCAGCAGCTTAGCCCGGGGGGTTACTAGCATCGCCTACGAGCAGTACTTC
CASSLARGVTSIAYEQYF
>TRBV30|-|TRBJ1-3|few
TGTGCCAGGGAAGAGACAGGCTCTGGAAACACCATATATTTT
CAREETGSGNTIYF
>TRBV4-2|-|TRBJ2-7|few
TGTGCCAGCAGCCAAGATCGCAGCGGGCGTACCTACGAGCAGTACTTC
CASSQDRSGRTYEQYF
>TRBV30|TRBD1|TRBJ2-7|-
TGTGCCTGGACCCCAGGGACAGGGACCCTCGAGCAGTACTTC
CAWTPGTGTLEQYF
>TRBV7-2|-|TRBJ1-5|few
TGTGCCAGCAGCTTTACAGGGACTAATAGCAATCAGCCCCAGCATTTT
CASSFTGTNSNQPQHF
>TRBV7-3|TRBD2|TRBJ2-5|-
TGTGCCAGCAGCTCGAATGGACTAGCGGGAGTAGAGACCCAGTACTTC
CASSSNGLAGVETQYF
>TRBV28|TRBD2|TRBJ2-1|-
TGTGCCAGCAGTTCTTTGGGGAGCGGGAGTGGGGCGAATGAGCAGTTCTTC
CASSSLGSGSGANEQFF